The rows below give T cell receptor beta chains drawn from one sample of a study of siplizumab effects on memory and regulatory T cells. Which antigens these TCRs recognize remains unknown. Produced via immunoSEQ multiplex PCR; TCRdb's table is partial and in-frame only. The data hold roughly 13,000 clones, with approximately 49% observed a single time. Sequenced sample: CFSE-low (dividing) CD4+ T cells sorted from an allogeneic mixed lymphocyte reaction. The receptors were sampled from a human donor in good health; the cells came from an allogeneic mixed lymphocyte reaction. The CDR3 runs from the conserved cysteine through the conserved F or W. Fields, in order: J gene, D gene, V gene, CDR3 protein. D genes are given only for firm matches.

>TRBJ2-3|TRBD2|TRBV18
CASSPRLAGGPADTQYF
>TRBJ2-5|.|TRBV6-5
CASRPDSTPRSQYF
>TRBJ2-5|.|TRBV30
CAWSPGWGETQYF
>TRBJ1-5|.|TRBV6-6
CASSWDGRNQPQHF
>TRBJ2-2|.|TRBV11-2
CASSLDSGTGGELFF
>TRBJ1-2|TRBD1|TRBV28
CASSLLGQGAVGYTF
>TRBJ1-1|.|TRBV7-9
CASSPESSSAFF
>TRBJ2-3|TRBD2|TRBV5-1
CASSLAGGPSTDTQYF
>TRBJ1-2|.|TRBV6-5
CASKRVWGYTF
>TRBJ2-5|TRBD1|TRBV15
CATSSRDSPGTQYF
>TRBJ1-2|.|TRBV5-1
CASSIPGARRIYGYTF
>TRBJ1-2|.|TRBV11-2
CASSLVWGQGRGYTF
>TRBJ1-5|.|TRBV27
CASSFRGQPQHF
>TRBJ2-5|TRBD1|TRBV19
CASSIGTGGGETQYF
>TRBJ2-3|.|TRBV18
CASSPQRTDTQYF
>TRBJ2-2|.|TRBV5-1
CASSLGQTNTGELFF
>TRBJ1-5|TRBD1|TRBV19
CASSTDRLVNQPQHF
>TRBJ1-2|.|TRBV10-3
CAISPDSNYGYTF
>TRBJ1-5|.|TRBV4-2
CASSQAQGGGNQPQHF
>TRBJ2-7|.|TRBV6-1
CASSGGQREEYF
>TRBJ1-1|.|TRBV6-1
CASSVVPEAEAFF
>TRBJ1-1|.|TRBV6-6
CASGDPGALEAFF
>TRBJ2-1|TRBD1|TRBV15
CATSRGGTVYNEQFF
>TRBJ2-5|TRBD2|TRBV30
CAGSSGGSQETQYF
>TRBJ1-1|.|TRBV30
CAWGQNFPPSGAFF
>TRBJ2-2|.|TRBV7-2
CASSPTPGELFF
>TRBJ1-2|TRBD1|TRBV6-6
CASSYTGDRDNYGYTF
>TRBJ2-7|.|TRBV5-4
CASSHAGAAYEQYF
>TRBJ2-7|TRBD2|TRBV4-3
CASSQDWLAGVEQYF
>TRBJ2-7|.|TRBV27
CASSLLGGEQYF
>TRBJ2-6|TRBD1|TRBV9
CASSVEGQGAPGANVLTF
>TRBJ2-3|.|TRBV7-9
CASSLAGAHTDTQYF
>TRBJ2-2|.|TRBV5-1
CASSPRDTGTGELFF
>TRBJ2-7|.|TRBV7-2
CASSASGSLIYEQYF
>TRBJ1-3|.|TRBV11-3
CASSLGGSGNTIYF
>TRBJ2-5|TRBD2|TRBV5-1
CASSLSPGTSGGWAQETQYF
>TRBJ1-1|.|TRBV5-1
CASTKPPGAGNTEAFF
>TRBJ2-5|.|TRBV18
CASSPPGGTETQYF
>TRBJ1-2|.|TRBV6-5
CASSYRDARHGYTF
>TRBJ2-7|.|TRBV6-5
CASSYSGANYEQYF